The present TCR beta chain was sequenced within a study of blood T cells in healthy people across ages. Every participating donor contributed about 10 milliliters of peripheral blood through a draw. With respect to this clonotype: What it binds is not known.

With a J-beta primer mix and a sample-barcoded 5' primer, a second PCR ran about 7 to 11 cycles. From the 5' RACE reads, TCRdb called clonotypes with MiXCR, one entry per CDR3 protein. Of fewer than 1 million distinct CDR3 sequences in the sample, around 42% are singletons; the top ten hold 15% to 25%. The CDR3 spans 15 residues. Germline V gene data show CDR1 as SGHDT and CDR2 as YYEEEE. Points from the study as a whole: A greater number of naive CD4+ cells and higher diversity distinguished long-lived donors from aged donors. It was not possible, with unsorted PBMCs, to conclusively compare naive and antigen-experienced cells.

The sample consisted of blood. This sequence joins TRBV5-6 and TRBJ2-5; D is undetermined. With the DNA end fitting TRBJ2-1 better, the J assignment may be wrong. The origin of this receptor is a man between 60 and 75 years old in good health. This chain's CDR3 is CASSYSLTAQETQFF. The CDR3 nucleotides are TGTGCCAGCAGTTATTCCCTCACAGCCCAAGAGACCCAGTTCTTC.